This T cell receptor beta chain was sequenced during a study of cytomegalovirus exposure and HLA in healthy donors. The PCR made use of 60 Vbeta and 13 Jbeta primers. Clones were sequenced by immunoSEQ multiplex PCR, and TCRdb holds only the in-frame ones, with some missing. The sample records a few hundred thousand clones, about 78% being singletons. Germline assignment: CDR1 SGHNT and CDR2 YYREEE (reference sequence). The CDR3 is made up of 14 amino acids. J lost 7 bases, V lost 0 bases, and 2 bases had no gene match. Comment on this clone: Its antigen is currently unknown.

Study results and limitations: In a later analysis, TCR beta V- and J-gene trimming showed a link to a missense DCLRE1C variant.

The chain couples TRBV5-4 to TRBJ1-4; 8 bases line up with TRBD1. The sequence derives from a woman in her twenties or thirties in good health and CMV-seronegative. Sequencing input: PBMCs. The CDR3 DNA sequence: TGTGCCAGCAGCTTGGACAGGGGGGTTGAAAAACTGTTTTTT. Protein sequence: CASSLDRGVEKLFF.